Sequencing of this TCR beta chain was carried out in a study of metastatic and nonmetastatic thyroid tumors. Study in general: Across blood and tumor or nodule tissue, repertoires from malignant and benign thyroid patients were compared with one another. Study-level results: Within blood and tumor, benign nodules reportedly had significantly lower TCR beta diversity than malignant thyroid tumors did.

Among the patients, none had received any treatment before thyroid surgery. The V gene's germline CDR1 is SNHLY and CDR2 FYNNEI. The ends were cut back, 5 bases at V and 3 bases at J, with 4 bases in the middle. This CDR3 is built from 11 residues. Per the original methods: The study built a papillary thyroid cancer distant-metastasis classifier from CDR3 differences across clinicopathological groups. Via MiXCR, TCRdb re-called the PCR reads. TCRdb, not the original authors, processed these V and J calls. The sample records about 25,000 clones, 20% to 25% being singletons. In the case of this clone: Its matching antigen is unknown. This may come from a read error, since a much larger clone is one base off.

V gene TRBV2 combines with J gene TRBJ1-1, with D unclear. Material for sequencing was blood. This TCR was sampled from a male donor with papillary thyroid cancer or a benign thyroid nodule (not recorded which). Some clones in this sample may be carry-over from other donors' samples. The CDR3 reads CASSLHTEAFF. The CDR3 DNA follows: TGTGCCAGCAGTCTACACACTGAAGCTTTCTTT. Full variable domain (outside the CDR3, taken from reference TRBV2 and TRBJ1-1): EPEVTQTPSHQVTQMGQEVILRCVPISNHLYFYWYRQILGQKVEFLVSFYNNEISEKSEIFDDQFSVERPDGSNFTLKIRSTKLEDSAMYFCASSLHTEAFFGQGTRLTVV.